Presented here are 15 T cell receptor beta chains from one specimen sequenced in a study of molecular identifiers for immune sequencing clone quantification. Each CDR3 protein is one row after TCRdb ran MiXCR on the PCR reads. The data contain around 320,000 distinct CDR3 sequences, roughly a quarter of them seen just once; the ten biggest clones take up about 0.71%. The sample taken for sequencing was naive CD8+ T cells from blood, with Jurkat cell RNA spiked in. Subset described: FACS-sorted CD8+CD4-CCR7+CD45RA+ naive T cells. The receptors shown here come from a human donor in good health. Some libraries in this study had Jurkat cell RNA spiked in.

As concerns this clonotype: A read error is possible here, since a much larger clone lies one base away. The chain couples TRBV21-1 to TRBJ2-4. TRBV21-1 is a recognized pseudogene. The CDR3 totals 16 residues. This CDR3 reads CASSLQQKIAKNIQYF. CDR3 nucleotide sequence: TGTGCCAGCAGCCTACAACAAAAGATAGCCAAAAACATTCAGTACTTC.

The chain's CDR3 is CASSGMIGREQYF. The CDR3 coding sequence is TGTGCCAGCAGCGGGATGATAGGGCGAGAGCAGTACTTC. V and J are TRBV25-1 and TRBJ2-7, with D tentatively TRBD2 (5 bases). The V end was cut by 6 bases, the J end by 7 bases, with 16 bases between. The CDR3 is made up of 13 amino acids. Per the germline V gene, CDR1 is MGHDK and CDR2 is SYGVNS.

At least ten counts were recorded for this clonotype. The genes are TRBV7-9 and TRBJ1-4, with a weak D call TRBD1 (5 bases). The germline CDR1 and CDR2 sequences are SEHNR and FQNEAQ (reference sequence). The V end lost 8 bases, the J end lost 7 bases, and 11 bases lay between the germline ends. This CDR3 comprises 12 residues. The CDR3 here is CASVGTREKLFF. As DNA, the CDR3 is TGTGCCAGCGTGGGGACTCGTGAAAAACTGTTTTTT. Filled out from reference TRBV7-9 and TRBJ1-4, the complete variable domain reads DTGVSQNPRHKITKRGQNVTFRCDPISEHNRLYWYRQTLGQGPEFLTYFQNEAQLEKSRLLSDRFSAERPKGSFSTLEIQRTEQGDSAMYLCASVGTREKLFFGSGTQLSVL.

The chain recombines TRBV24-1 with TRBJ2-5; TRBD1 agrees at 7 bases. Unmatched junction bases numbered 6, after V lost 10 bases and J lost 2 bases. The CDR3 is 13 residues long. The V gene's germline CDR1 is KGHDR and CDR2 SFDVKD. The CDR3 reads CATRGTAQETQYF. The CDR3 DNA reads as TGTGCCACGAGAGGGACAGCACAAGAGACCCAGTACTTC.

This clonotype was recorded a few times. The J gene is TRBJ2-2, the V gene TRBV20-1; D possibly corresponds to TRBD1 (6 bases). V gave up 0 bases and J gave up 4 bases, with 12 bases separating them. Per germline, CDR1 DFQATT and CDR2 SNEGSKA (reference sequence). This CDR3 spans 15 amino acids. The CDR3 nucleotides read TGCAGTGCTAGAGATATTCAGGGGACCACCGGGGAGCTGTTTTTT. Translating it yields CSARDIQGTTGELFF.

The sample holds many counts of this clonotype. The V call is TRBV5-6, the J call TRBJ1-3; 7 nucleotides agree with TRBD1. This CDR3 comprises 15 residues. Trimming at V came to 6 bases and at J to 0 bases, leaving 6 bases not matched to a gene. From germline, CDR1 is SGHDT and CDR2 YYEEEE. The CDR3 DNA follows: TGTGCCAGCACCCAGGACAGGACCTCTGGAAACACCATATATTTT. Residues: CASTQDRTSGNTIYF.

The genes are TRBV12-3 or TRBV12-4 and TRBJ2-5, with 8 bases identical to TRBD2. Trimming at V came to 4 bases and at J to 4 bases, leaving 11 bases not matched to a gene. The CDR3 spans 16 residues. CDR3 protein: CASSSPARGGRETQYF. The CDR3, as DNA: TGTGCCAGCAGTTCTCCCGCCCGGGGGGGCCGAGAGACCCAGTACTTC.

This clonotype has just a few counts. The V gene is TRBV7-9, the J gene TRBJ2-3; 16 positions agree with TRBD2. With 5 bases clipped from V and 8 bases from J, the junction kept 7 bases outside the gene matches. CDR1 is SEHNR, CDR2 FQNEAQ, per germline (reference sequence). The CDR3 extends over 16 amino acids. In nucleotides, the CDR3 is TGTGCCAGCAGCACAGGGACTAGCGGGAGGGAGAGTACGCAGTATTTT. Its protein is CASSTGTSGRESTQYF.

Here the CDR3 reads CASTTSGQETQYF. DNA of the CDR3: TGTGCCAGTACGACTAGCGGCCAAGAGACCCAGTACTTC. The chain carries TRBV19 and TRBJ2-5; 9 positions match TRBD2. Trimming took 7 bases from V and 1 from J; bases not matched to a gene: 1. This CDR3 region has 13 residues. Germline CDR1 LNHDA, CDR2 SQIVND (reference sequence). Together with reference TRBV19 and TRBJ2-5, the CDR3 gives the full variable domain: DGGITQSPKYLFRKEGQNVTLSCEQNLNHDAMYWYRQDPGQGLRLIYYSQIVNDFQKGDIAEGYSVSREKKESFPLTVTSAQKNPTAFYLCASTTSGQETQYFGPGTRLLVL.

The V gene is TRBV7-9, the J gene TRBJ1-4; D is ambiguous. The germline V gene has CDR1 SEHNR and CDR2 FQNEAQ (reference sequence). CDR3 size: 13 residues. V lost 5 bases to trimming and J lost 5 bases, with 9 bases between them. CDR3 in amino acids: CASSPTQNEKLFF. In nucleotides, the CDR3 is TGTGCCAGCAGCCCAACTCAGAATGAAAAACTGTTTTTT.

There are many counts of this clonotype. This chain connects TRBV28 to TRBJ2-5, with D uncertain. V lost 1 base to trimming and J lost 2 bases, with 5 bases between them. Germline CDR1 and CDR2: MDHEN and SYDVKM. This CDR3 spans 13 amino acids. The CDR3 nucleotides are TGTGCCAGCAGTTTATACCAGCAAGAGACCCAGTACTTC. This encodes CASSLYQQETQYF.

The table lists this clonotype with a few counts. The rearrangement links TRBV5-3 to TRBJ2-7; D may match TRBD1 or TRBD2 (5 bases each). TRBV5-3 is assigned to the ORF class and has an uncertain function. This CDR3 is 13 amino acids long. Between the trimmed V and J ends, which lost 8 bases and 3 bases, there was a span of 15 bases. This CDR3 reads CASNEGDGYEQYF. DNA for the CDR3: TGTGCCAGCAACGAAGGGGACGGCTACGAGCAGTACTTC.

The chain couples TRBV24-1 to TRBJ1-1; TRBD1 matches at 7 bases. After removal of 5 bases from V and 4 bases from J, the junction contained 9 bases not matched to a gene. Germline CDR1 and CDR2: KGHDR and SFDVKD. The CDR3 consists of 15 residues. The CDR3 DNA follows: TGTGCCACCAGTGGTTCTGCAGGGGGGGTCACTGAAGCTTTCTTT. It specifies CATSGSAGGVTEAFF.

This clonotype was recorded at least ten times. CDR3 in DNA: TGTGCCAGCAGCCTCAGCGGGCCCGACGAGCAGTACTTC. Amino acid sequence: CASSLSGPDEQYF. The gene calls are TRBV13 and TRBJ2-7, with a possible D match to TRBD2 (6 bases). The germline V gene has CDR1 PRHDT and CDR2 FYEKMQ (reference sequence). V was cut by 5 bases and J by 5 bases, with 13 bases left in between. This CDR3 spans 13 amino acids.

This clonotype came up many times. This sequence joins TRBV27 and TRBJ2-7; D gene ambiguous. The CDR3 has 12 amino acids. Looked up from germline, CDR1 is MNHEY and CDR2 is SMNVEV (reference sequence). Between the trimmed V and J ends, which lost 6 bases and 4 bases, there was a span of 10 bases. CDR3 sequence reads: CASSFVGYEQYF. CDR3 in DNA: TGTGCCAGCAGCTTCGTGGGGTACGAGCAGTACTTC.